This is a list of T cell receptor beta chains from one sample in a study of T-cell memory formation after mild COVID-19. Each CDR3 protein gets one entry after TCRdb re-called the 5' RACE reads with MiXCR. The repertoire holds around 530,000 distinct CDR3 sequences, with roughly a fifth as singletons. Sequenced input: PBMCs or a T cell subset sorted from them (not recorded which). The receptors come from an adult woman who had mild COVID-19 (a few samples of this study predate the infection). Cell type and time point are not known. The CDR3 runs from the conserved cysteine through the conserved F or W. D genes are given only for firm matches. For some rows the clone size is stated as once, few or many, or as a class when expanded; others skip it.

few	NA	TRBJ1-1	TRBV20-1	CSARDPNYSMNTEAFF	TGCAGTGCTAGAGATCCCAACTACTCTATGAACACTGAAGCTTTCTTT
few	TRBD2	TRBJ2-5	TRBV4-2	CASSLRLAGGGETQYF	TGTGCCAGCAGCCTCCGACTAGCGGGGGGCGGAGAGACCCAGTACTTC
NA	TRBD2	TRBJ2-5	TRBV12-3/TRBV12-4	CASSAGTNPFWQSETQYF	TGTGCCAGCAGTGCCGGGACTAACCCCTTTTGGCAATCCGAGACCCAGTACTTC
few	NA	TRBJ2-3	TRBV6-1	CASSEPSFPTDTQYF	TGTGCCAGCAGTGAACCCTCTTTCCCCACAGATACGCAGTATTTT
few	NA	TRBJ1-2	TRBV5-1	CASSSETGIYGYTF	TGCGCCAGCAGCTCGGAAACAGGGATTTATGGCTACACCTTC
NA	NA	TRBJ2-3	TRBV6-2/TRBV6-3	CASSYPRGATDTQYF	TGTGCCAGCAGTTACCCTAGAGGGGCCACAGATACGCAGTATTTT
NA	NA	TRBJ2-7	TRBV10-3	CAISPTPGTAYEQYF	TGTGCCATCAGCCCTACCCCCGGGACGGCCTACGAGCAGTACTTC
few	NA	TRBJ2-5	TRBV7-9	CASGRDETQYF	TGTGCCAGCGGCAGGGACGAGACCCAGTACTTC
NA	NA	TRBJ2-5	TRBV6-6	CARYASQETQYF	TGTGCCAGATACGCCTCCCAAGAGACCCAGTACTTC
NA	NA	TRBJ2-7	TRBV27	CASSWRDSYEQYF	TGTGCCAGCAGTTGGCGGGATTCCTACGAGCAGTACTTC
many	TRBD1	TRBJ1-1	TRBV9	CASSLATGGLNTEAFF	TGTGCCAGCAGCCTCGCGACAGGGGGTCTGAACACTGAAGCTTTCTTT
few	NA	TRBJ1-1	TRBV7-9	CASSPPREGANTEAFF	TGTGCCAGCAGCCCCCCTCGGGAAGGGGCGAACACTGAAGCTTTCTTT
few	TRBD1	TRBJ2-7	TRBV5-1	CASSASGQGEVDEQYF	TGCGCCAGCAGCGCCTCGGGACAGGGGGAAGTCGACGAGCAGTACTTC
many	NA	TRBJ2-1	TRBV20-1	CSATPGLNYNEQFF	TGCAGTGCGACTCCGGGACTGAACTACAATGAGCAGTTCTTC
many	NA	TRBJ2-2	TRBV4-2	CASSLLGGRNTGELFF	TGTGCCAGCAGCCTCCTCGGTGGGAGGAACACCGGGGAGCTGTTTTTT
NA	TRBD1	TRBJ2-7	TRBV5-4	CASSLGDRRDEQYF	TGTGCCAGCAGCTTGGGGGACAGGAGGGACGAGCAGTACTTC
few	NA	TRBJ1-6	TRBV4-3	CASSQGTVRGSPLHF	TGCGCCAGCAGCCAAGGGACAGTACGGGGTTCACCCCTCCACTTT
NA	NA	TRBJ1-1	TRBV11-3	CASSLVRGLGTEAFF	TGTGCCAGCAGCTTAGTTCGGGGTTTGGGCACTGAAGCTTTCTTT